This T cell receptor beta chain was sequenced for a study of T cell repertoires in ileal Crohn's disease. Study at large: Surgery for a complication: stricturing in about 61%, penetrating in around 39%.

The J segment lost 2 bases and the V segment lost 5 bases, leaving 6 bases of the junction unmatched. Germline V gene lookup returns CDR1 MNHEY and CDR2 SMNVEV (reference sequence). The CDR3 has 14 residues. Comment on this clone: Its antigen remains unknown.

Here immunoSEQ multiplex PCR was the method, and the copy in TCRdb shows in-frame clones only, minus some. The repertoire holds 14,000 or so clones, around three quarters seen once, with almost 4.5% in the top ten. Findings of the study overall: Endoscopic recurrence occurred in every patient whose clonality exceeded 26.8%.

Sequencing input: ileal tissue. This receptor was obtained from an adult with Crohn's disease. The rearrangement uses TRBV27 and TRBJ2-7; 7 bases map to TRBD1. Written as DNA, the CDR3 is TGTGCCAGCAGTCCCTGGGACAGAGCCTACGAGCAGTACTTC. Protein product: CASSPWDRAYEQYF.